The present TCR beta chain was sequenced within a study of blood T cell repertoires in COVID-19. The table came from immunoSEQ multiplex PCR; TCRdb's copy has only in-frame clones and leaves some out. The profile shows roughly 220,000 clones, 80% to 85% of them singletons. V was trimmed by 5 bases and J by 11 bases, leaving 13 bases between them. The CDR3 runs 12 residues. CDR1 is MDHEN, CDR2 SYDVKM, per germline. The clonotype was recovered from a woman aged 80 or over with COVID-19, enrolled during active disease. Material: peripheral blood. The chain employs TRBV28 and TRBJ1-5; a weak D match, TRBD1 (5 bases). The CDR3 spells CASSTPGWSQHF. CDR3 DNA sequence: TGTGCCAGCAGTACCCCAGGGTGGTCCCAGCATTTT.